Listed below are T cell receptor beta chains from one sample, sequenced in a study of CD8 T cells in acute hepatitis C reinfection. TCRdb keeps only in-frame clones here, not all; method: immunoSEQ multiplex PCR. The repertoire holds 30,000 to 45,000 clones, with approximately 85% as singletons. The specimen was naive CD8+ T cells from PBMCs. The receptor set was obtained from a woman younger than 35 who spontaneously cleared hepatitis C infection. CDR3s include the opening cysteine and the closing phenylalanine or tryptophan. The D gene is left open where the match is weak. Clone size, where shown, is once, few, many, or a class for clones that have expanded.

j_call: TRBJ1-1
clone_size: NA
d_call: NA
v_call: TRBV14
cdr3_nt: TGTGCCAGCAGCCCTGAACGGAGCATATTCGGTTTCTTT
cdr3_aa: CASSPERSIFGFF

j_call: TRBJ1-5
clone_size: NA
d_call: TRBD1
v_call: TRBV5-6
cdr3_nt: TGTGCCAGCAGCTTGTTTTCGGCAGGGGGTTTTCAGCCCCAGCATTTT
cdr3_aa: CASSLFSAGGFQPQHF

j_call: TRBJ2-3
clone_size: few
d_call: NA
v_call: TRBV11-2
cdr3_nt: TGTGCCAGCAGCTTAAAACTCTCGGAGAGTTGGATAGATACGCAGTATTTT
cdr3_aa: CASSLKLSESWIDTQYF

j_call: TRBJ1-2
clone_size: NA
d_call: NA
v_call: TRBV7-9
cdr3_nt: TGTGCCAGCAGCTCCTGGACTGCCACCGGGCTATTTTCAGCCTTC
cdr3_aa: CASSSWTATGLFSAF

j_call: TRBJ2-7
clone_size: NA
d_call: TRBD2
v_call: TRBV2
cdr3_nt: TGTGCCAGCGGGACCGGGACTAGCGGGGCTTACTACGAGCAGTACTTC
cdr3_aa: CASGTGTSGAYYEQYF

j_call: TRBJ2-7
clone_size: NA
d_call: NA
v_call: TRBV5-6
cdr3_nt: TGTGCCAGCCTAGCCGACGATTCCTACGAGCAGTACTTC
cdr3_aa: CASLADDSYEQYF

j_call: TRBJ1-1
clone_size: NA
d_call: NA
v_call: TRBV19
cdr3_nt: TGTGCCAGTAGGAGAATGAACACTGAAGCTTTCTTT
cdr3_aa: CASRRMNTEAFF

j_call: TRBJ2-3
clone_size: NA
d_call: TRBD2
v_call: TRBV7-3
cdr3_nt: TGTGCCAGCAGCTTAGGTCTAGCGGGAGGCACAGATACGCAGTATTTT
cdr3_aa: CASSLGLAGGTDTQYF

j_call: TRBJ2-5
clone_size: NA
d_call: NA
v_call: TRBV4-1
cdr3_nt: TGCGCCAGCAGCCAACGCGAGGACGGACCACAAGAGACCCAGTACTTC
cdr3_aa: CASSQREDGPQETQYF

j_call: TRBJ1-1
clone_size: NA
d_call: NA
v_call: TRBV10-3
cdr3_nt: TGTGCCATCAGTGATTGGCAGGGGCCTGAAGCTTTCTTT
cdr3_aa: CAISDWQGPEAFF

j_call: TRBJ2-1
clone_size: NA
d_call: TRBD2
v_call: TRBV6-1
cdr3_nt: TGTGCCAGCAGTGAACTAGCGGGAGGGCCGGTTGAGCAGTTCTTC
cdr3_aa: CASSELAGGPVEQFF

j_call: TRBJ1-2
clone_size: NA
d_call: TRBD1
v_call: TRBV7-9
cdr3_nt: TGTGCCAGCAGCTTAGTAACAGGGGAGGCTAACTATGGCTACACCTTC
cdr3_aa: CASSLVTGEANYGYTF

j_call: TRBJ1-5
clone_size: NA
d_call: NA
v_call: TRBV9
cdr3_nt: TGTGCCAGCAGCGTGGATGGACAGTCCTATCAGCCCCAGCATTTT
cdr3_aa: CASSVDGQSYQPQHF

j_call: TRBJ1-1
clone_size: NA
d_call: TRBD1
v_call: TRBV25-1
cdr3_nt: TGTGCCAGCAGTAGGACAGGGGTTAATGAAGCTTTCTTT
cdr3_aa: CASSRTGVNEAFF

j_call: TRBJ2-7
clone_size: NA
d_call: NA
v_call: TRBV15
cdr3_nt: TGTGCCACCAGCAGAGAGGCAGCGGGCCTCTCCTACGAGCAGTACTTC
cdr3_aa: CATSREAAGLSYEQYF

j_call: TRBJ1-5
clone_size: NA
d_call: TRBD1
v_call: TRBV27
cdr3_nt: TGTGCCAGCAGACTCGCAGGGGGAATCAATCAGCCCCAGCATTTT
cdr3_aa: CASRLAGGINQPQHF

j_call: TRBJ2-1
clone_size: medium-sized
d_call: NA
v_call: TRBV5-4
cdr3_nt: TGTGCCAGCAGCTTGGTTGGTAGCGGCAATGAGCAGTTCTTC
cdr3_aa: CASSLVGSGNEQFF

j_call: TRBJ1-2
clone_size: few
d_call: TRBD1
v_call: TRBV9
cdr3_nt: TGTGCCAGCAGCGTAGGGGACAGCATAAACTATGGCTACACCTTC
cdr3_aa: CASSVGDSINYGYTF

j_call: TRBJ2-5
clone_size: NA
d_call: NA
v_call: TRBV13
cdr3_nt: TGTGCCAGCAGCTCCACCCGCGGGACAGAACAAGAGACCCAGTACTTC
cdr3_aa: CASSSTRGTEQETQYF

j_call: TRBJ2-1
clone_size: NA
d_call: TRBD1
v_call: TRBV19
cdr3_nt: TGTGCCAGTAGTATCGAAACTGACAGGGTCACCGTTGTGGGCTCCTACAATGAGCAGTTCTTC
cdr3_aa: CASSIETDRVTVVGSYNEQFF

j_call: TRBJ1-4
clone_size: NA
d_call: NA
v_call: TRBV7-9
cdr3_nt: TGTGCCAGCAGCCTAGACCTCGGATGGGGGGGTCCCAATGAAAAACTGTTTTTT
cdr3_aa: CASSLDLGWGGPNEKLFF